These 3 T cell receptor beta chains were all obtained from the same sample, sequenced in a study of T cells in Graves' hyperthyroidism and ophthalmopathy. Amplification targeted TCR beta CDR3 regions from RNA transcripts. An initial round of RT-PCR targeting the TCR CDR3 relied on the HTBI primer set. TCRdb recomputed calls from the multiplex PCR reads with MiXCR, one row per CDR3 protein. The data show hundreds of thousands of distinct CDR3 sequences, under 15% seen once. Sequenced sample: blood. These receptors were collected from a woman younger than 35 with Graves' hyperthyroidism.

This clonotype was seen repeatedly, ten times or more. This chain uses TRBV13 with TRBJ1-4; D not certain. The CDR3 is 14 residues long. The ends were cut back, 0 bases at V and 10 bases at J, with 12 bases in the middle. The germline gives CDR1 PRHDT, CDR2 FYEKMQ (reference sequence). The CDR3 sequence: CASSLGQVGAKLFF. CDR3 DNA sequence: TGTGCCAGCAGCTTAGGGCAGGTGGGCGCAAAACTGTTTTTT.

This chain links TRBV7-9 with TRBJ1-4; no clear D gene. In germline, CDR1 is SEHNR, CDR2 FQNEAQ (reference sequence). The CDR3 length is 16 residues. V was shortened by 5 bases and J by 7 bases, with 20 bases between the two germline ends. CDR3 sequence reads: CASSTPEEGEGEKLFF. DNA for the CDR3: TGTGCCAGCAGCACCCCCGAAGAAGGAGAAGGTGAAAAACTGTTTTTT.

The chain links TRBV20-1 to TRBJ1-3; unclear D gene. The CDR3 contains 15 residues. Trimming left V 4 bases short and J 0 bases short, with 13 bases between. CDR1 is DFQATT, CDR2 SNEGSKA, per germline (reference sequence). CDR3 in DNA: TGCAGTGCTATCGCCGACATTTACTCTGGAAACACCATATATTTT. Translated, it gives CSAIADIYSGNTIYF.